Below, one T cell receptor beta chain is given with its context. The V and J ends lost 4 bases and 5 bases respectively, with 18 bases between them. Germline V lookup: CDR1 SGHNT, CDR2 YYREEE (reference sequence). The CDR3 is 16 amino acids. Here immunoSEQ multiplex PCR was the method, and the copy in TCRdb shows in-frame clones only, minus some. The data show 72,000 or so clones, approximately 80% seen once. The sample originates from a study of blood T cell repertoires in COVID-19. About the study: Researchers got acute and convalescent COVID-19 samples from the United States, Italy and Spain. PBMCs, B-cell-depleted T cells, or T cells were the source of the cDNA or gDNA that made up the material.

The V and J genes are TRBV5-4 and TRBJ2-2; D possibly corresponds to TRBD2 (5 bases). Input material: peripheral blood. The receptor was derived from an elderly man with active COVID-19. Here the CDR3 DNA reads TGTGCCAGCAGCCCACGATCCGGCGGAGGAACCGGGGAGCTGTTTTTT. This sequence encodes CASSPRSGGGTGELFF.